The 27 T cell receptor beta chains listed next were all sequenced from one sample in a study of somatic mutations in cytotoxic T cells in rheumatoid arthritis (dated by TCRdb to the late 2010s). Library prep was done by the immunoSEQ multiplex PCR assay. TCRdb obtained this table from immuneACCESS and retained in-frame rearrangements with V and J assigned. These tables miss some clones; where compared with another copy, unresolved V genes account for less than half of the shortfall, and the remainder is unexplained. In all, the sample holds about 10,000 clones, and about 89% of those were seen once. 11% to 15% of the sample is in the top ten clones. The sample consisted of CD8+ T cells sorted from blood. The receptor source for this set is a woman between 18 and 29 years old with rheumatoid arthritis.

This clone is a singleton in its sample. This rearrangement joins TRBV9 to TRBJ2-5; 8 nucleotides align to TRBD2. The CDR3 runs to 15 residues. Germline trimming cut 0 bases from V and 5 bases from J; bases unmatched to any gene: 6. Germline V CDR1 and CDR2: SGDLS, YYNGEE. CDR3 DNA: TGTGCCAGCAGCGTAGCGTCCGGGGGGGTGGAGACCCAGTACTTC. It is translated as CASSVASGGVETQYF.

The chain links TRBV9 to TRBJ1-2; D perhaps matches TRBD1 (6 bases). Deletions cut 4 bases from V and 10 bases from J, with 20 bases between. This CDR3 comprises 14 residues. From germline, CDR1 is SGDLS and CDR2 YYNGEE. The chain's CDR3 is CASSSPLGGPHYTF. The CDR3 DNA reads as TGTGCCAGCAGCTCACCCCTCGGGGGGCCCCACTACACCTTC.

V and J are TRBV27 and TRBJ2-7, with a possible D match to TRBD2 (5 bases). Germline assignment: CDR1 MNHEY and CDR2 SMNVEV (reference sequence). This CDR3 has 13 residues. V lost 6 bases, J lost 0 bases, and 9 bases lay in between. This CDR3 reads CASRDFSSYEQYF. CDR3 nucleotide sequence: TGTGCCAGCAGGGACTTCTCCTCCTACGAGCAGTACTTC.

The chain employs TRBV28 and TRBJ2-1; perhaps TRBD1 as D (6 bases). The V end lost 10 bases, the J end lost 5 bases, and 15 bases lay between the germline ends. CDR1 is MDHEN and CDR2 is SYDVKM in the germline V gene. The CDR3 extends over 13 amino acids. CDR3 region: CATRGALHNEQFF. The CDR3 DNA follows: TGTGCCACCAGGGGCGCCCTACACAATGAGCAGTTCTTC. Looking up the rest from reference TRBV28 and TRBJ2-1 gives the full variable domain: DVKVTQSSRYLVKRTGEKVFLECVQDMDHENMFWYRQDPGLGLRLIYFSYDVKMKEKGDIPEGYSVSREKKERFSLILESASTNQTSMYLCATRGALHNEQFFGPGTRLTVL.

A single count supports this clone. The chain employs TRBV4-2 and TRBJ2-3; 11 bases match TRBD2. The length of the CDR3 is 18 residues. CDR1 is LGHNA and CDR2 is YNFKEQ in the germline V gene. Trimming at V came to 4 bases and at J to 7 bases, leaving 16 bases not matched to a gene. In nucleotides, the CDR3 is TGTGCCAGCAGCCCGTGGATAAGTCGGTCTAGCGGGGGGCATACGCAGTATTTT. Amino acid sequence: CASSPWISRSSGGHTQYF.

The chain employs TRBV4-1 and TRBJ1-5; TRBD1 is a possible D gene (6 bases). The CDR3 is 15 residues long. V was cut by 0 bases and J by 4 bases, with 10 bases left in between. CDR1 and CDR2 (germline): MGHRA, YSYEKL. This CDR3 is CASSQESGANQPQHF. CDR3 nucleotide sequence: TGCGCCAGCAGCCAAGAATCAGGGGCAAATCAGCCCCAGCATTTT.

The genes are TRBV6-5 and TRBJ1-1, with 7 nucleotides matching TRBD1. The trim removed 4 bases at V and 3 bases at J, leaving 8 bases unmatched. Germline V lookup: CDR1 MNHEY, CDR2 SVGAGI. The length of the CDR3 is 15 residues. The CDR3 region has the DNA TGTGCCAGCAGTTCGAGGGACAGCTTGGACACTGAAGCTTTCTTT. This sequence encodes CASSSRDSLDTEAFF.

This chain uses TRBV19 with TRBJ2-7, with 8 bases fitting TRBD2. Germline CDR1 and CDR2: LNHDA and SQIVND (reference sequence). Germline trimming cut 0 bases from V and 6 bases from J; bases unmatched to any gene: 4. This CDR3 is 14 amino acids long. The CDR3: CASSIEGLAFEQYF. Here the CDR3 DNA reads TGTGCCAGTAGTATAGAAGGACTAGCTTTCGAGCAGTACTTC.

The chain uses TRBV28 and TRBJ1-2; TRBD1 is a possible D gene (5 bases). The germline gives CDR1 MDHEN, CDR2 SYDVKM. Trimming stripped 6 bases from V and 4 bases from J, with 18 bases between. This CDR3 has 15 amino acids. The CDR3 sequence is CASRGSRGSVYGYTF. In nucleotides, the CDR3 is TGTGCCAGCAGGGGCTCCCGGGGGTCGGTCTATGGCTACACCTTC.

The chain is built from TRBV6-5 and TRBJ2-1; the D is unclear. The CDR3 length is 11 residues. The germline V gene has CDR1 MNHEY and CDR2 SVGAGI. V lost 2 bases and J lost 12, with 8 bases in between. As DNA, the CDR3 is TGTGCCAGCAGTTACGGGTCAGGGCAGTTCTTC. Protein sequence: CASSYGSGQFF.

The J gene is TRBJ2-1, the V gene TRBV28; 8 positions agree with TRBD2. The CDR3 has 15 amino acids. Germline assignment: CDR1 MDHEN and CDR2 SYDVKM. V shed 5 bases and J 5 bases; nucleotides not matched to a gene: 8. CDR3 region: CASSLAGLGDNEQFF. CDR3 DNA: TGTGCCAGCAGTCTGGCGGGACTAGGTGACAATGAGCAGTTCTTC.

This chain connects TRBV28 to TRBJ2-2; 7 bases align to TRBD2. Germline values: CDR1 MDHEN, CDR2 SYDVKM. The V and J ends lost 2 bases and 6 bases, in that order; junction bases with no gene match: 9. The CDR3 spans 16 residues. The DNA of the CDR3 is TGTGCCAGCAGTTTAATCGCGGGAGAGAAACCCGGGGAGCTGTTTTTT. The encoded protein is CASSLIAGEKPGELFF.

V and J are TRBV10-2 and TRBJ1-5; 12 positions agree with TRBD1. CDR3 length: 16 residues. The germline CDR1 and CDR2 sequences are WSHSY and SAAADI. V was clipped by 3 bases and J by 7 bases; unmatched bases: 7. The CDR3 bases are TGCGCCAGCAGTGAACTACCGGGACAGGGGGCACAGCCCCAGCATTTT. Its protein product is CASSELPGQGAQPQHF.

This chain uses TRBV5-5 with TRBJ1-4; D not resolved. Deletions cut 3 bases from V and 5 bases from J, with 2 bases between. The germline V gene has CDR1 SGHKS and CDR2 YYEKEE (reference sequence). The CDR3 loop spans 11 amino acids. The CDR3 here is CASSSNEKLFF. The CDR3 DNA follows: TGTGCCAGCAGCTCAAATGAAAAACTGTTTTTT.

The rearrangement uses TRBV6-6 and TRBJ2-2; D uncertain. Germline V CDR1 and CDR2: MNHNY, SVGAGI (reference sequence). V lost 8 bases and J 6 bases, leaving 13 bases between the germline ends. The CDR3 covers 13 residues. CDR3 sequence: CASLTDGPGELFF. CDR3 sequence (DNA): TGTGCCAGCCTAACAGACGGCCCCGGGGAGCTGTTTTTT.

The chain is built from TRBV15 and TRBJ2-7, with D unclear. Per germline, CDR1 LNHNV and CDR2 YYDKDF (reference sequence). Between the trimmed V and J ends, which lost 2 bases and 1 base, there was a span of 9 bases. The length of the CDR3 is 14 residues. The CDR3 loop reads CATSRPTSSYEQYF. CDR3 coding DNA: TGTGCCACCAGCAGACCCACCAGTTCCTACGAGCAGTACTTC.

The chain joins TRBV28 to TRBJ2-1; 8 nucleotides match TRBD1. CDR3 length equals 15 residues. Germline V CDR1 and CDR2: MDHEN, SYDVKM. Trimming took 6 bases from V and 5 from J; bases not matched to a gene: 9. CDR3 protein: CASRVTGGLNNEQFF. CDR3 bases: TGTGCCAGCAGAGTTACAGGGGGTCTAAACAATGAGCAGTTCTTC.

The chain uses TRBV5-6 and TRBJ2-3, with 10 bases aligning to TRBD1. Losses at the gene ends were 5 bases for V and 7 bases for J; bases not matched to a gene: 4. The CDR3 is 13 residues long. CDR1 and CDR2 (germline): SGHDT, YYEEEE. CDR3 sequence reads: CASRQDRGYTQYF. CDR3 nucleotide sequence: TGTGCCAGCAGACAGGACAGGGGGTATACGCAGTATTTT.

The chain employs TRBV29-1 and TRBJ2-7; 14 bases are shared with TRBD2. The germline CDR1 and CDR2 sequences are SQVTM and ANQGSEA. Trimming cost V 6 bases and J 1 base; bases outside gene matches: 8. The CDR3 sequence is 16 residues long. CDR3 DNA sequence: TGCAGCGTCGCTGGACTAGCGGGGGGCCTATCCTACGAGCAGTACTTC. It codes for CSVAGLAGGLSYEQYF.

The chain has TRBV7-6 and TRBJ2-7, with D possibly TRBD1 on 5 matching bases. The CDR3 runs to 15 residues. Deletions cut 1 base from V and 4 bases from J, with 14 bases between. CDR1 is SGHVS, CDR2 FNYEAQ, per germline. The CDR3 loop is CASSLGPDSKYEQYF. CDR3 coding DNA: TGTGCCAGCAGCTTAGGTCCAGACAGCAAGTACGAGCAGTACTTC.

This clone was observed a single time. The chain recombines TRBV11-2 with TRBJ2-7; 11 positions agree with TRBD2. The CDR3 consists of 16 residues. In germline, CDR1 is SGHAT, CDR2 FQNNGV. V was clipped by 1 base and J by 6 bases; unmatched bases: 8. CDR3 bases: TGTGCCAGCAGCTTAGGCCCTAGCGGGAGGTGGGGCGAGCAGTACTTC. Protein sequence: CASSLGPSGRWGEQYF.

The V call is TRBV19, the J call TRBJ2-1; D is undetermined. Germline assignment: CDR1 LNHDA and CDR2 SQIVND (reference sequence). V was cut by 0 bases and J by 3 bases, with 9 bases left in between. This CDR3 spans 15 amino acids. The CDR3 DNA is TGTGCCAGTAGTATAGATCGAGACTTCTACAATGAGCAGTTCTTC. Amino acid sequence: CASSIDRDFYNEQFF.

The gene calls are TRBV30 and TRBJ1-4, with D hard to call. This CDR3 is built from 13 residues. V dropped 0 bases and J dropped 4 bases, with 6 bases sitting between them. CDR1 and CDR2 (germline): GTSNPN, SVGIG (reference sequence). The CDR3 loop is CAWSVPGNEKLFF. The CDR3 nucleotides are TGTGCCTGGAGTGTGCCCGGTAATGAAAAACTGTTTTTT.

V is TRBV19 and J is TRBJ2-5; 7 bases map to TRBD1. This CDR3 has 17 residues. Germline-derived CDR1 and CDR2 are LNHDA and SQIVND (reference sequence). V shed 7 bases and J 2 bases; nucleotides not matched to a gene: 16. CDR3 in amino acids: CASNQYFGTDLQETQYF. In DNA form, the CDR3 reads TGTGCCAGTAATCAATATTTCGGGACAGACCTACAAGAGACCCAGTACTTC.

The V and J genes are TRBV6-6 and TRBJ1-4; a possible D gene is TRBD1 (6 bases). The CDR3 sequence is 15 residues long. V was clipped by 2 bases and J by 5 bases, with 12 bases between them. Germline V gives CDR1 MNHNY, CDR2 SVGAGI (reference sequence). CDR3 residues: CASSYNRVANEKLFF. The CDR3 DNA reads TGTGCCAGCAGTTACAACAGGGTGGCAAATGAAAAACTGTTTTTT.

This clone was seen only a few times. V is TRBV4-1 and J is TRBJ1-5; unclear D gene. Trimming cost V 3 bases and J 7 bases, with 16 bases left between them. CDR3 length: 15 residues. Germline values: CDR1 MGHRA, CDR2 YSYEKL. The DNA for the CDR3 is TGCGCCAGCAGCCACCTCTCCGAGAGGCGACAGCCCCAGCATTTT. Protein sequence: CASSHLSERRQPQHF.

This CDR3 is CASSEGPVRTGRNYEQYF. The CDR3 DNA reads TGTGCCAGCAGTGAAGGGCCAGTCCGGACAGGACGAAACTACGAGCAGTACTTC. The chain links TRBV6-1 to TRBJ2-7; TRBD1 aligns across 7 bases. Looked up from germline, CDR1 is MNHNS and CDR2 is SASEGT. The CDR3 is made up of 18 amino acids. J lost 3 bases, V lost 1 base, and 15 bases had no gene match.